This T cell receptor beta chain appears in the sequencing data of a study of blood T cell repertoires in COVID-19 (dated by TCRdb to 2018 to 2021). Regarding the research as a whole: Collaborator samples came from the United States, Italy and Spain and covered acute and convalescent phases of COVID-19. The material from the prospective study consisted of cDNA or gDNA derived from T cells, B-cell-depleted T cells, or PBMCs. The dataset comprised deeply sampled blood TCRbeta repertoires from subjects exposed to, actively infected with, or recovered from COVID-19. A freely available public database, intended as a resource for researchers studying the immune response to SARS-CoV-2, is where the repertoires were released. Samples were obtained from the ongoing ImmuneRACE study (first 160 participants) and from approximately 1,200 subjects provided by 6 global collaborators. Sample metadata almost always included a de-identified subject ID, COVID-19 status, age in years and sex. Where available, HLA class I and class II types were obtained from metadata supplied by the sample provider rather than from assay-based typing.

From the germline V gene (reference sequence), CDR1 is LNHDA and CDR2 is SQIVND. The CDR3 sequence holds 15 residues, the cysteine and phenylalanine included. Solely the CDR3 DNA is kept, with 45 bases framed from the first base. V loses 2 bases at its end and J loses 4 bases; junction bases beyond the gene matches: 4. About this clone itself: The clone's antigen remains unknown. It has no much larger one-base neighbor in the sample; base qualities were not kept.

TCRbeta CDR3 regions were amplified from genomic DNA using the immunoSEQ Assay, a bias-controlled multiplex PCR. The original pipeline was this. Within the assay, amplification of reference gene primers was used to estimate how many nucleated cells each sample contained. To quantify the absolute abundance of each unique TCRbeta CDR3 rearrangement, sequence reads were collapsed and filtered. For each sample, productive Simpson clonality was calculated as the square root of Simpson's diversity index over productive rearrangements. This is the immuneACCESS table as TCRdb keeps it, with only in-frame sequences that have V and J called. A part of the clones is gone; compared with another copy, unresolved V genes explain less than half, and the rest is unexplained. The DNA was the basis for D and trimming; V, J and clone size are from that table. The sample has more than 110,000 clones on record, about 84% of them singletons. 8.8% of the sample is in the top ten clones.

The research as a whole found: Clinical and demographic metadata were provided uncurated, with the amount varying by source and participant.

The collaborating institutions used their own protocols to collect whole blood in K2EDTA tubes. For TCRbeta analysis, collaborator samples were shipped as frozen whole blood, as isolated PBMCs, or as DNA extracted from either sample type. The TCR was taken from a woman aged 80 or over in a cohort sampled during active or convalescent COVID-19. Sequences were obtained from peripheral blood. The chain links TRBV19 with TRBJ1-3, with 8 central nucleotides matching TRBD1. Read as DNA, the sequence is TGTGCCAGTAGTATACCCGCAGGGGGCGGAAACACCATATATTTT. Translated, it reads CASSIPAGGGNTIYF.